The present T cell receptor beta chain was sequenced within a study of response to subunit inactivated influenza vaccine. Findings of the study overall: The authors proposed limited new T cell recruitment per seasonal influenza vaccination.

TCRdb reprocessed the RT-PCR reads with MiXCR, giving one entry per CDR3 protein. The repertoire includes about 520,000 distinct CDR3 sequences, under 8.5% of them detected once, and around 13% sits in the top ten. This clonotype was counted only a few times. Its matching antigen is unknown. Germline V lookup: CDR1 SGHTA, CDR2 FQGNSA. The CDR3 totals 15 residues. Trimming removed 0 bases at V and 4 bases at J, with 13 bases between. This clonotype was obtained from a man aged 50 to 69 who received an inactivated influenza vaccine. Sequences were derived from PBMCs from blood, sampled 23 to 25 months after vaccination. V usage is TRBV7-2 and J usage is TRBJ2-7; D is perhaps TRBD1 (6 bases). The CDR3: CASSLASTRGYEQYF. In DNA, the CDR3 is TGTGCCAGCAGCTTAGCGAGTACCAGGGGTTACGAGCAGTACTTC.